The T cell receptor (beta chain) described here comes from a study of T cell clonality in common variable immunodeficiency. Study outcomes and limitations: Shared TCRbeta clones were fewer between CVID subjects than controls.

This clone has only a few counts. Antigen unknown. The read terminates 3 residues ahead of where the CDR3 ends, so the germline J gene completes it. Equal genomic DNA amounts from CVID and control samples were sequenced. Generated by immunoSEQ multiplex PCR, the TCRdb table keeps only in-frame clones and is missing some. The sample was found to contain some 60,000 clones, and every one recurs. The CDR3 covers 13 residues. V lost 3 bases and J lost 5; bases outside the gene matches: 2. Germline lookup yields CDR1 SGHRS and CDR2 YFSETQ. This clonotype originated in a person between 18 and 75 years old in good health. Sequenced: peripheral blood mononuclear cells. This rearrangement joins TRBV5-1 to TRBJ2-5; 9 bases line up with TRBD1. Partial CDR3 DNA: TGCGCCAGCAGCTCGGGACAGGGTGAGACC. This sequence encodes CASSSGQGET. The entire CDR3 protein reads CASSSGQGETQYF.